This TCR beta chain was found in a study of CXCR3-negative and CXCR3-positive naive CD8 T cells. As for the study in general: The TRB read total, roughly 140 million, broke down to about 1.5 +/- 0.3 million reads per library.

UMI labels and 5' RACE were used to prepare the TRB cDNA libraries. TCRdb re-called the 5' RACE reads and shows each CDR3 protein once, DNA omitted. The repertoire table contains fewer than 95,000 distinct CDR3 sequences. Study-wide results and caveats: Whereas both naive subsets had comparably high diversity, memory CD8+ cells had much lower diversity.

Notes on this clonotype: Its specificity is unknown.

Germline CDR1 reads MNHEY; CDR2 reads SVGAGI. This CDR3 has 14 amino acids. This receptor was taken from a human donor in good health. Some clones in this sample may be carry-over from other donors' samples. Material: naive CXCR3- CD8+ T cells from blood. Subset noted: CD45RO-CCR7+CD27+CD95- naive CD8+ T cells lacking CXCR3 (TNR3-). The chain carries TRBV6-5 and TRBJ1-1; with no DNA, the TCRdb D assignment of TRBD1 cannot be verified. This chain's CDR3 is CASSRDREDTEAFF.